A single sample gave rise to the 15 T cell receptor beta chains below, sequenced in a study of blood T cell repertoires in COVID-19 (dated by TCRdb to about 2020). Libraries were prepared through the immunoSEQ multiplex PCR assay. Imported from immuneACCESS, the table was reduced by TCRdb to in-frame sequences with V and J called. These copies leave out some clones; in studies compared against another copy, an unresolved V gene accounts for under half, and the cause of the remainder is not known. Here the sample has nearly 250,000 clones; approximately 82% occur a single time. The biggest ten clones account for 1.9% of the sample. The specimen was peripheral blood. Every receptor here comes from a woman older than 75 with acute or convalescent COVID-19.

The chain links TRBV5-4 to TRBJ2-4; D uncertain. The CDR3 runs to 14 residues. The V end was cut by 4 bases, the J end by 0 bases, with 8 bases between. Germline V gives CDR1 SGHNT, CDR2 YYREEE (reference sequence). The CDR3 here is CASSQTGAKNIQYF. CDR3 in DNA: TGTGCCAGCAGCCAAACTGGAGCCAAAAACATTCAGTACTTC.

The chain joins TRBV12-5 to TRBJ2-7; TRBD1 matches at 7 bases. There are 14 residues in the CDR3. Germline V gives CDR1 LGHNT, CDR2 FRNRAP. J gave up 2 bases and V 7 bases, and 8 bases lay outside the gene matches. CDR3 DNA sequence: TGTGCTAGTGCTGCCCGGGACAGACCCTACGAGCAGTACTTC. Encoded protein: CASAARDRPYEQYF.

The chain's CDR3 is CASNYRQGGGYTF. As DNA, the CDR3 is TGTGCCAGCAACTATCGGCAGGGGGGTGGCTACACCTTC. J is TRBJ1-2 and V is TRBV6-5, with TRBD1 identical over 7 bases. Germline V CDR1 and CDR2: MNHEY, SVGAGI. CDR3 length equals 13 residues. Unmatched junction bases numbered 9, after V lost 7 bases and J lost 7 bases.

This chain joins TRBV7-2 and TRBJ2-1; 11 bases agree with TRBD1. Germline V lookup: CDR1 SGHTA, CDR2 FQGNSA. Trimming cost V 1 base and J 8 bases; bases outside gene matches: 7. The length of the CDR3 is 16 residues. CDR3 DNA: TGTGCCAGCAGCTTAGGATTGGGACAGGGGGGTGATGAGCAGTTCTTC. Translating it yields CASSLGLGQGGDEQFF.

The chain employs TRBV5-6 and TRBJ2-7; D perhaps matches TRBD2 (5 bases). Germline-derived CDR1 and CDR2 are SGHDT and YYEEEE. The V end lost 1 base, the J end lost 2 bases, and 13 bases lay between the germline ends. This CDR3 is 15 amino acids long. The CDR3 sequence: CASSLPGKDAYEQYF. For the CDR3, the DNA is TGTGCCAGCAGCTTGCCGGGGAAAGATGCCTACGAGCAGTACTTC.

This clone was observed a few times. The rearrangement links TRBV11-2 to TRBJ1-1; 8 nucleotides match TRBD1. CDR3 length: 12 amino acids. CDR1 and CDR2 (germline): SGHAT, FQNNGV. The junction had 4 bases not matched to a gene; V was cut back by 3 bases and J by 10 bases. The CDR3 coding sequence is TGTGCCAGCAGCTTTCCAGGGGGCTCAGCTTTCTTT. Translating it yields CASSFPGGSAFF.

The chain links TRBV27 to TRBJ2-2, with a weak D call TRBD2 (6 bases). V lost 6 bases to trimming and J lost 0 bases, with 8 bases between them. This CDR3 region has 14 residues. Germline CDR1 reads MNHEY; CDR2 reads SMNVEV (reference sequence). CDR3 coding DNA: TGTGCCAGCAGGGAGGGACCGAACACCGGGGAGCTGTTTTTT. Translating gives CASREGPNTGELFF.

The chain carries TRBV28 and TRBJ1-1, with D maybe TRBD1 (5 bases). CDR3 length: 15 residues. Germline assignment: CDR1 MDHEN and CDR2 SYDVKM. V lost 11 bases, J lost 0 bases, and 19 bases lay in between. The CDR3 reads CAYAPSRGMNTEAFF. The CDR3 DNA sequence: TGTGCCTACGCCCCCTCAAGGGGCATGAACACTGAAGCTTTCTTT.

The chain employs TRBV7-2 and TRBJ1-2; D uncertain. V dropped 2 bases and J dropped 4 bases, with 8 bases sitting between them. The CDR3 is 13 amino acids. Germline V gene lookup returns CDR1 SGHTA and CDR2 FQGNSA. CDR3 sequence: CASSLHGLYGYTF. In DNA, the CDR3 is TGTGCCAGCAGCTTACACGGTCTCTATGGCTACACCTTC. Complete variable domain (other parts from reference TRBV7-2 and TRBJ1-2): GAGVSQSPSNKVTEKGKDVELRCDPISGHTALYWYRQSLGQGLEFLIYFQGNSAPDKSGLPSDRFSAERTGGSVSTLTIQRTQQEDSAVYLCASSLHGLYGYTFGSGTRLTVV.

The V call is TRBV11-2, the J call TRBJ2-5, with no clear D. Germline lookup yields CDR1 SGHAT and CDR2 FQNNGV. Trimming removed 3 bases at V and 0 bases at J, with 5 bases between. This CDR3 spans 13 amino acids. CDR3 region: CASSFGYQETQYF. In nucleotides, the CDR3 is TGTGCCAGCAGCTTCGGGTACCAAGAGACCCAGTACTTC. Full variable domain (rest looked up from reference TRBV11-2 and TRBJ2-5): EAGVAQSPRYKIIEKRQSVAFWCNPISGHATLYWYQQILGQGPKLLIQFQNNGVVDDSQLPKDRFSAERLKGVDSTLKIQPAKLEDSAVYLCASSFGYQETQYFGPGTRLLVL.

Only a few counts were recorded for this clone. CDR3: CASSDYMYRVDEQYF. The CDR3, as DNA: TGTGCCAGCAGCGACTACATGTACAGGGTCGACGAGCAGTACTTC. This chain connects TRBV6-5 to TRBJ2-7, with D perhaps matching TRBD1 (6 bases). The CDR3 totals 15 residues. V dropped 6 bases and J dropped 5 bases, with 20 bases sitting between them. In germline, CDR1 is MNHEY, CDR2 SVGAGI.

The V call is TRBV7-9, the J call TRBJ2-1, with TRBD2 as a possible D gene (5 bases). CDR1 and CDR2 from the germline V gene are SEHNR and FQNEAQ (reference sequence). The germline V and J ends were trimmed by 4 bases and 6 bases, with 19 bases remaining between them. This CDR3 comprises 16 residues. CDR3 coding DNA: TGTGCCAGCAGCTCCCGGGGTGGCGAGAATGCCAATGAGCAGTTCTTC. Translating gives CASSSRGGENANEQFF.

The rearrangement joins TRBV7-2 to TRBJ1-1; D is unclear. The V gene's germline CDR1 is SGHTA and CDR2 FQGNSA. CDR3 length: 15 amino acids. V was pared by 5 bases and J by 3 bases, with 16 bases between. The CDR3 here is CASSTGTAQDTEAFF. CDR3 DNA sequence: TGTGCCAGCAGCACCGGTACGGCCCAGGACACTGAAGCTTTCTTT.

The table lists this clone with a few counts. The chain couples TRBV11-2 to TRBJ2-2, with TRBD2 matching 15 bases. In germline, CDR1 is SGHAT, CDR2 FQNNGV. V shed 3 bases and J 6 bases; nucleotides not matched to a gene: 2. The CDR3 is 16 amino acids. The CDR3 DNA sequence: TGTGCCAGCAGCTTCGGACTAGCGGGAGGGCCCGGGGAGCTGTTTTTT. The encoded protein is CASSFGLAGGPGELFF.

This sequence joins TRBV9 and TRBJ1-4; TRBD1 matches at 10 bases. Germline V CDR1 and CDR2: SGDLS, YYNGEE. The length of the CDR3 is 16 residues. After removal of 4 bases from V and 5 bases from J, the junction contained 8 bases not matched to a gene. The CDR3 nucleotides are TGTGCCAGCAGCCCAGGGACAGGGGCCCGCAATGAAAAACTGTTTTTT. Translating it yields CASSPGTGARNEKLFF.